This TCR beta chain stems from a study of cytomegalovirus exposure and HLA in healthy donors. PCR used 60 Vbeta primers and 13 Jbeta primers. The assay was immunoSEQ multiplex PCR, and TCRdb's table has in-frame clones only and misses some. The table records roughly 140,000 clones, approximately 81% of them present only once. The study, taken as a whole, reports: CMV serostatus alone was available as immune exposure information. Accurate predictions that matched the HLA-A and HLA-B alleles of most subjects were reportedly made from TCR beta sequences.

Concerning this clone: The target antigen is unknown.

All donors participated as healthy donors of bone marrow. The V gene end was trimmed by 2 bases and the J gene end by 5 bases; junction bases not matched to a gene: 17. The CDR3 contains 18 residues. Germline loops: CDR1 SGHTS, CDR2 YDEGEE. The J gene is TRBJ2-7, the V gene TRBV5-8, with TRBD2 matching over 9 bases. The material sequenced was PBMCs. The TCR originated in a woman aged 18-30 years in good health and CMV-seronegative. This CDR3 is CASSFQRGGRAGFDEQYF. DNA of the CDR3: TGTGCCAGCAGCTTCCAGCGGGGCGGGAGGGCAGGGTTTGACGAGCAGTACTTC.